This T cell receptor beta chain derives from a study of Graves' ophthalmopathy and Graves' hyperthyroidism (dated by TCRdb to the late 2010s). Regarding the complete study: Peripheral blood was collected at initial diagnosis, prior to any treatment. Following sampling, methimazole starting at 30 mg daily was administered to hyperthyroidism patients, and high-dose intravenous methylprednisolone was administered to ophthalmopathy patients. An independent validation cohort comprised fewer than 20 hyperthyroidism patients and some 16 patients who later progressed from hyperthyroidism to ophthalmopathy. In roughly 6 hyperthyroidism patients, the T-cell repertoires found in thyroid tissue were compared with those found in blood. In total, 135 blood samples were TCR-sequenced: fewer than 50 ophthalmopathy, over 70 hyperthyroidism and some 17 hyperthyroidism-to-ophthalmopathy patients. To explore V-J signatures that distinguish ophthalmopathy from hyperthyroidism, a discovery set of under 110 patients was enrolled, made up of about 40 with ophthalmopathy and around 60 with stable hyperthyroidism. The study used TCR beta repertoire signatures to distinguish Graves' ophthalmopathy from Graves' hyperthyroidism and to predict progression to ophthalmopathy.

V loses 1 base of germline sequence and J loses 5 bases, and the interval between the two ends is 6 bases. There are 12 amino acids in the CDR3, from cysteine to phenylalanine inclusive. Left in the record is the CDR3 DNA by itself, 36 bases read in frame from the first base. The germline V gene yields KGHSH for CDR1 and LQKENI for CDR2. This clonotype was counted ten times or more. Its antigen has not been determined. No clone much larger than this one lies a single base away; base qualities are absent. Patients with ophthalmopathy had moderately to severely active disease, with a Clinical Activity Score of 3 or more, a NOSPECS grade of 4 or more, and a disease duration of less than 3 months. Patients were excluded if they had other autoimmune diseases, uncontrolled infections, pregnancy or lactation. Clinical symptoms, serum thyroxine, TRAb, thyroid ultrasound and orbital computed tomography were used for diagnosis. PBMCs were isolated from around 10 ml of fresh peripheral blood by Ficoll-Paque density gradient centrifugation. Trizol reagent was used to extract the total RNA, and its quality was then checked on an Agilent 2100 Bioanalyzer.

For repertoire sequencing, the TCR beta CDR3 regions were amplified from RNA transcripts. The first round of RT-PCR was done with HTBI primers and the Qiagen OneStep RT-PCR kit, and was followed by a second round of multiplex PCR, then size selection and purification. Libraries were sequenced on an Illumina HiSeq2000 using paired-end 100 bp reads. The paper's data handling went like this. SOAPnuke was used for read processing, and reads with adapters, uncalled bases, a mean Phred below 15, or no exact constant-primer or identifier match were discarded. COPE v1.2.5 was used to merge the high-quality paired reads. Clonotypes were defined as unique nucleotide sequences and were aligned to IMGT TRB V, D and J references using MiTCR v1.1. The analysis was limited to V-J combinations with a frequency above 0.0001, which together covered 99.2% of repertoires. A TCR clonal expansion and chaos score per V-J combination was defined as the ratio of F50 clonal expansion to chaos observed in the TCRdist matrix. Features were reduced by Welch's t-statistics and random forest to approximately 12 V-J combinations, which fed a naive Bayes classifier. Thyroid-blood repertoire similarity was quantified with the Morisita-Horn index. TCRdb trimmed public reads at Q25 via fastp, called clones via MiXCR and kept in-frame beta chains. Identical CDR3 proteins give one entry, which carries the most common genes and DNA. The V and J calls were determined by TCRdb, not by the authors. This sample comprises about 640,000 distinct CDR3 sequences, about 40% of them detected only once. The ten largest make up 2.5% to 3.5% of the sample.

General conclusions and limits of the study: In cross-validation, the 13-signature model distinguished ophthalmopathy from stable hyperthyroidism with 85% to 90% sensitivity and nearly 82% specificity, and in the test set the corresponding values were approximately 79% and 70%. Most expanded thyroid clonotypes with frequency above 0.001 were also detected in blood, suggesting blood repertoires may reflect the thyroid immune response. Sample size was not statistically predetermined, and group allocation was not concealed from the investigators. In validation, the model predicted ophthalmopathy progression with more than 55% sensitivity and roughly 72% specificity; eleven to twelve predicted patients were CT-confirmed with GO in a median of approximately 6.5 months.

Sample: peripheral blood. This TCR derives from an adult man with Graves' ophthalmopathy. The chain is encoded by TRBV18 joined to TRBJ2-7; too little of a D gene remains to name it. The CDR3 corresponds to CASSPQGDEQYF. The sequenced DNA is TGTGCCAGCTCACCACAAGGCGACGAGCAGTACTTC. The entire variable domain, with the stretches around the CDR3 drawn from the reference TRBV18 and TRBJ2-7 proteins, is NAGVMQNPRHLVRRRGQEARLRCSPMKGHSHVYWYRQLPEEGLKFMVYLQKENIIDESGMPKERFSAEFPKEGPSILRIQQVVRGDSAAYFCASSPQGDEQYFGPGTRLTVT.